The 11 T cell receptor beta chains below were found in one sample sequenced in a study of cytomegalovirus exposure and HLA in healthy donors (dated by TCRdb to 2015 to 2018). Library creation used the immunoSEQ multiplex PCR assay. A mixture of 60 forward primers for TCR Vbeta segments and 13 reverse primers for TCR Jbeta segments was used in the multiplex PCR. The clones in this table, taken by TCRdb from immuneACCESS, are in-frame only. Not every clone is retained; where verified, under half of the shortfall comes from an unresolved V gene, and the cause of the rest is unknown. Present in this sample are 100,000 to 150,000 clones, 70% to 80% of which were seen just once. Clones ranked in the top ten supply around 4.9% of the sample. The sequenced sample consisted of PBMCs. The receptors here all came from a man aged 45-60 years in good health and CMV-seropositive.

The chain recombines TRBV30 with TRBJ1-2; perhaps TRBD1 as D (5 bases). The CDR3 is 13 amino acids. Germline lookup yields CDR1 GTSNPN and CDR2 SVGIG (reference sequence). Trimming took 3 bases from V and 4 from J, leaving 12 bases between them. The DNA for the CDR3 is TGTGCCTGGAGGGGGGAGGAAAGCTATGGCTACACCTTC. Translated: CAWRGEESYGYTF.

The V call is TRBV5-1, the J call TRBJ2-3, with TRBD2 matching over 16 bases. The CDR3 sequence is 18 residues long. With V trimmed by 4 bases and J by 5 bases, 10 bases remained unmatched. The V gene's germline CDR1 is SGHRS and CDR2 YFSETQ. CDR3 sequence: CASSPGTSGGAGVDTQYF. In nucleotides, the CDR3 is TGCGCCAGCAGCCCCGGGACTAGCGGGGGGGCCGGGGTAGATACGCAGTATTTT.

The table lists this clone with a few counts. The rearrangement uses TRBV29-1 and TRBJ1-1, with 8 bases aligning to TRBD1. The length of the CDR3 is 13 residues. V shed 4 bases and J 4 bases; nucleotides not matched to a gene: 5. The germline gives CDR1 SQVTM, CDR2 ANQGSEA. CDR3 DNA: TGCAGCGTTGGAGAGCAGGGGGCCACTGAAGCTTTCTTT. As protein: CSVGEQGATEAFF.

This clone was recorded a few times. This chain links TRBV28 with TRBJ1-1, with a weak D call TRBD1 (5 bases). Trimming pared 4 bases from V and 0 bases from J, leaving 12 bases between. The CDR3 extends over 15 amino acids. Germline-derived CDR1 and CDR2 are MDHEN and SYDVKM. For the CDR3, the DNA is TGTGCCAGCAGTTCCCGCGGGGGGATGAACACTGAAGCTTTCTTT. Its protein product is CASSSRGGMNTEAFF.

The rearrangement joins TRBV19 to TRBJ2-5; TRBD1 aligns across 10 bases. Germline V gene lookup returns CDR1 LNHDA and CDR2 SQIVND (reference sequence). Germline trimming cut 4 bases from V and 3 bases from J; bases unmatched to any gene: 2. The CDR3 runs to 14 residues. For the CDR3, the DNA is TGTGCCAGTAGTAAAGGGACAGGGGAAGAGACCCAGTACTTC. This sequence encodes CASSKGTGEETQYF.

This clone was recorded a few times. This sequence joins TRBV5-1 and TRBJ2-1; 7 bases are shared with TRBD2. Trimming at V came to 3 bases and at J to 6 bases, leaving 6 bases not matched to a gene. Germline V CDR1 and CDR2: SGHRS, YFSETQ. The CDR3 consists of 14 residues. Here the CDR3 DNA reads TGCGCCAGCAGCTGGGGTGTAGCGGGCAATGAGCAGTTCTTC. It specifies CASSWGVAGNEQFF.

The chain recombines TRBV5-1 with TRBJ2-1, with D possibly being TRBD1 (5 bases). V was pared by 3 bases and J by 2 bases, with 15 bases between. Germline values: CDR1 SGHRS, CDR2 YFSETQ. There are 16 residues in the CDR3. Here the CDR3 reads CASSSTDRRPYNEQFF. CDR3 DNA: TGCGCCAGCAGCTCAACAGACAGACGCCCCTACAATGAGCAGTTCTTC.

This clone was detected only a few times. The chain links TRBV28 to TRBJ1-1; 7 bases match TRBD1. V was pared by 3 bases and J by 5 bases, with 6 bases of the junction left unmatched. This CDR3 is 14 amino acids long. The V gene's germline CDR1 is MDHEN and CDR2 SYDVKM. CDR3 in amino acids: CASSFAGGFTEAFF. The CDR3 DNA follows: TGTGCCAGCAGTTTCGCAGGGGGTTTTACTGAAGCTTTCTTT.

This chain joins TRBV5-6 and TRBJ1-5, with a weak D call TRBD1 (5 bases). The germline V gene encodes CDR1 SGHDT and CDR2 YYEEEE. The CDR3 contains 15 residues. V gave up 0 bases and J gave up 2 bases, with 9 bases separating them. CDR3 region: CASSLVGGRNQPQHF. CDR3 DNA: TGTGCCAGCAGCTTGGTGGGGGGACGCAATCAGCCCCAGCATTTT.

The J gene is TRBJ2-1, the V gene TRBV5-1; maybe TRBD1 (5 bases). Germline V lookup: CDR1 SGHRS, CDR2 YFSETQ. The CDR3 has 15 amino acids. V lost 5 bases and J 6 bases, leaving 18 bases between the germline ends. CDR3 nucleotide sequence: TGCGCCAGCAGGGGATCAGGGTCGCGCTTCAATGAGCAGTTCTTC. It yields the protein CASRGSGSRFNEQFF.

The CDR3, as DNA: TGTGCCTGGAGTGTAAGGCAGGGACAGGGCTACACCTTC. It yields the protein CAWSVRQGQGYTF. The chain carries TRBV30 and TRBJ1-2; TRBD1 matches at 7 bases. V shed 0 bases, J shed 8 bases, and the junction held 6 bases outside the gene matches. Germline CDR1 reads GTSNPN; CDR2 reads SVGIG (reference sequence). The CDR3 sequence is 13 residues long.